This T cell receptor (beta chain) was retrieved from a study of human T cells and chemical hapten exposure (dated by TCRdb to the early 2020s). Background on the whole study: For sensitization, 2% DPC in acetone was applied to a 2 cm by 2 cm area of upper inner arm skin. Throughout the roughly 25-week study period, patients were also given weekly therapeutic DPC doses on the scalp. Patch testing was performed on the upper back with Finn chambers containing 0.01% DPC, and the patch tests were scored after 6 days according to International Contact Dermatitis Research Group standards. The patient cohort, mostly female, included alopecia areata with under or over 50% scalp involvement, alopecia totalis and alopecia universalis. Libraries were pooled for sequencing, and variation in per-sample TCR yields was attributed mainly to small differences in library volumes within the pool. Peripheral blood TCR repertoire changes were tracked in vivo in alopecia patients during primary and secondary sensitization to the hapten diphenylcyclopropenone (DPC). Patient blood was sampled pre-sensitization (week 0) and at 2, 6 and about 24 weeks after DPC sensitization. Blood for TCR sequencing was provided by twenty-nine alopecia patients at one to four time points (pre-sensitization, 2, 6 and 24 weeks). Broader findings and caveats from the paper: DPC sensitization did not change how many TCRs were above 1 in 1000 frequency, and no evidence was found of alterations in global repertoire structure. The number of PT1 expanded TCRs positively correlated with patch test score, significant at thresholds 8, 16 and 32 but not 4. Repeated subsampling changed both the strength of the expansion versus patch-test correlation and the threshold at which the correlation became significant. Expanded TCRs formed significantly more large CDR3 similarity clusters than pre-sensitization or healthy control sets, consistent with antigen-driven responses. All patients had alopecia, a presumed autoimmune disease, so their immune response might differ from that of healthy individuals.

Receptors were amplified or captured by RACE. TCRdb lists the instrument as NextSeq 500. During library preparation, unique molecular identifiers were attached to individual cDNA molecules so that TCRs could be counted in a quantitative, reproducible way. Each blood RNA sample was used to sequence both TCR alpha and TCR beta chains. Regarding the original processing steps: A median of around 100,000 TCRs per sample was observed, with a range of roughly 23,224 to 750,000. V, J and CDR3 annotation of the TCR reads was performed with the Decombinator software suite. Every sample was subsampled to the same number of TCRs (28,000) for the PS versus PT1 abundance plots. TCRs were defined as expanded if absent before sensitization and observed at least eight times at the 2-week time point. The public reads were reprocessed in TCRdb via fastp at Q25 and MiXCR, keeping in-frame beta chains. Each record represents a unique CDR3 protein, reported with the most common genes and DNA among its rows. V and J calls and clone size were set by TCRdb, not the authors. For this sample there are roughly 38,000 distinct CDR3 sequences; approximately 7.6% appear just once. 1.3% of the sample is in the top ten clones.

The CDR3 spans 14 residues, from the cysteine through the phenylalanine. The read is trimmed to its CDR3 DNA, 42 bases read in frame from base 1. Trimming takes 4 bases off V and 4 bases off J; junction bases not matched to a gene: 4. The germline V gene provides CDR1 SQVTM and CDR2 ANQGSEA. This clonotype was counted at least ten times. Its antigen is not yet known. The sample holds no much larger clone one base away, and base qualities are not on file. This specimen's time point label, per the study, means: pre-sensitization, week 0. Taken with the paper, the label for treatment or condition translates to: therapeutic diphenylcyclopropenone sensitization with weekly scalp DPC. Blood at each patch-test visit was drawn before the patch test was applied. Patients were considered eligible if aged 18 to 70, diagnosed with alopecia and deemed suitable for DPC therapy, and patients were excluded if pregnant. Total RNA was extracted from unfractionated whole blood collected in Tempus Blood RNA tubes.

The sequence was collected from a woman between 50 and 59 years old with alopecia areata. Some clones in this sample may be carry-over from other donors' samples. The chain is made from TRBV29-1 and TRBJ2-1, with 10 central nucleotides matching TRBD1. This material consisted of whole blood, taken in connection with sensitization to the hapten diphenylcyclopropenone (DPC). The CDR3: CSVGPGQGYNEQFF. In nucleotide form, the sequence is TGCAGCGTTGGCCCGGGACAGGGGTACAATGAGCAGTTCTTC.